The 19 T cell receptor beta chains in this list originate from one sample, sequenced in a study of CD8 T cells in ankylosing spondylitis. TCRdb called the 5' RACE reads again in MiXCR, with one record for every CDR3 protein. The repertoire holds about 160,000 distinct CDR3 sequences, with about 18% as singletons. Sequenced input: blood, either unsorted or a sorted T cell fraction (not recorded which). These receptors were obtained from a male donor with ankylosing spondylitis or in good health (not recorded which).

The V call is TRBV13, the J call TRBJ2-7; the D gene is possibly TRBD1 (5 bases). Trimming cost V 1 base and J 2 bases, with 12 bases left between them. Germline V gene lookup returns CDR1 PRHDT and CDR2 FYEKMQ (reference sequence). CDR3 length: 15 residues. In DNA, the CDR3 is TGTGCCAGCAGCTTAGCGGGCAGGGCAACCTACGAGCAGTACTTC. It specifies CASSLAGRATYEQYF.

This clonotype was seen ten or more times. V and J are TRBV20-1 and TRBJ2-7, with D perhaps matching TRBD1 (5 bases). This CDR3 contains 13 residues. Germline CDR1 is DFQATT and CDR2 is SNEGSKA (reference sequence). Trimming cost V 0 bases and J 3 bases, with 9 bases left between them. The CDR3 nucleotides read TGCAGTGCTAGAGAACAGGACAACTACGAGCAGTACTTC. It translates to CSAREQDNYEQYF.

This clonotype has more than one count but fewer than ten. The CDR3 loop reads CASSPGVNEQFF. The CDR3 DNA reads as TGTGCCAGCAGCCCCGGGGTAAATGAGCAGTTCTTC. The chain combines TRBV3-1 with TRBJ2-1; D possibly corresponds to TRBD2 (5 bases). V dropped 4 bases and J dropped 7 bases, with 8 bases sitting between them. The CDR3 covers 12 residues. Germline V CDR1 and CDR2: LGHDT, YNNKEL (reference sequence).

This chain joins TRBV7-3 and TRBJ1-1; perhaps TRBD1 as D (5 bases). CDR3 length equals 13 residues. V was cut by 5 bases and J by 4 bases, with 11 bases left in between. Germline-derived CDR1 and CDR2 are SGHTA and FQGTGA. CDR3 region: CASSVTTVTEAFF. DNA for the CDR3: TGTGCCAGCAGCGTCACGACAGTCACTGAAGCTTTCTTT.

This clonotype was counted between two and nine times. The rearrangement uses TRBV28 and TRBJ2-1; TRBD2 matches 10 bases. The J segment lost 4 bases and the V segment lost 4 bases, leaving 10 bases of the junction unmatched. CDR1 MDHEN and CDR2 SYDVKM come from the germline V gene. There are 17 residues in the CDR3. DNA for the CDR3: TGTGCCAGCAGTTCCCAATCCACTAGCGGGGCTTACAATGAGCAGTTCTTC. Protein product: CASSSQSTSGAYNEQFF. Filled out from reference TRBV28 and TRBJ2-1, the complete variable domain reads DVKVTQSSRYLVKRTGEKVFLECVQDMDHENMFWYRQDPGLGLRLIYFSYDVKMKEKGDIPEGYSVSREKKERFSLILESASTNQTSMYLCASSSQSTSGAYNEQFFGPGTRLTVL.

The chain uses TRBV5-1 and TRBJ2-3, with a weak D call TRBD2 (6 bases). This CDR3 spans 13 amino acids. V lost 4 bases to trimming and J lost 4 bases, with 10 bases between them. The germline V gene has CDR1 SGHRS and CDR2 YFSETQ. The CDR3 here is CASSEPGADTQYF. The CDR3 bases are TGCGCCAGCAGCGAACCGGGAGCAGATACGCAGTATTTT. The full variable domain, completed using reference TRBV5-1 and TRBJ2-3, is KAGVTQTPRYLIKTRGQQVTLSCSPISGHRSVSWYQQTPGQGLQFLFEYFSETQRNKGNFPGRFSGRQFSNSRSEMNVSTLELGDSALYLCASSEPGADTQYFGPGTRLTVL.

This clonotype was counted many times. J is TRBJ2-1 and V is TRBV7-2, with 9 positions matching TRBD2. Losses at the gene ends were 6 bases for V and 0 bases for J; bases not matched to a gene: 9. The CDR3 runs to 17 residues. Germline V gene data show CDR1 as SGHTA and CDR2 as FQGNSA. The CDR3 sequence is CASSIGASGISYNEQFF. The CDR3 DNA reads as TGTGCCAGCAGTATTGGGGCTAGCGGGATCTCCTACAATGAGCAGTTCTTC.

In its sample, this clonotype was seen a few times. The chain employs TRBV6-5 and TRBJ1-1, with D perhaps matching TRBD1 (5 bases). Germline CDR1 reads MNHEY; CDR2 reads SVGAGI. The V and J ends lost 0 bases and 3 bases respectively, with 11 bases between them. This CDR3 region has 15 residues. DNA for the CDR3: TGTGCCAGCAGTTACTCGGGGGTGGCGGACACTGAAGCTTTCTTT. Encoded protein: CASSYSGVADTEAFF.

This clonotype was seen more than once but under ten times. The chain joins TRBV12-3 or TRBV12-4 to TRBJ1-5; 7 nucleotides match TRBD1. The CDR3 spans 14 residues. Trimming at V came to 4 bases and at J to 7 bases, leaving 7 bases not matched to a gene. CDR3 loop: CASSSNRGRQPQHF. CDR3 sequence (DNA): TGTGCCAGCAGTTCCAACAGGGGCAGGCAGCCCCAGCATTTT.

The table lists this clonotype with many counts. The chain carries TRBV12-3 or TRBV12-4 and TRBJ2-4; tentative D call: TRBD1 (6 bases). Trimming cost V 2 bases and J 8 bases, with 10 bases left between them. The CDR3 is made up of 13 amino acids. The CDR3 spells CASSLLAGDIQYF. The CDR3 coding sequence is TGTGCCAGCAGTTTACTGGCAGGGGACATTCAGTACTTC.

This clonotype was counted at least ten times. This chain links TRBV4-1 with TRBJ1-1; no reliable D call. V shed 1 base and J shed 11 bases, with 11 bases lying between them. Germline V gives CDR1 MGHRA, CDR2 YSYEKL. The CDR3 length is 12 residues. CDR3 sequence (DNA): TGCGCCAGCAGCCAAGGAGGGAGGAGTGCTTTCTTT. This gives the protein CASSQGGRSAFF.

V gene TRBV7-9 combines with J gene TRBJ2-3; D may correspond to TRBD1 or TRBD2 (5 bases each). CDR3 length: 17 residues. The ends were cut back, 4 bases at V and 0 bases at J, with 17 bases in the middle. Germline loops: CDR1 SEHNR, CDR2 FQNEAQ (reference sequence). Written as DNA, the CDR3 is TGTGCCAGCAGCTCCCGGATGAGGGACCCTAGCACAGATACGCAGTATTTT. Translating it yields CASSSRMRDPSTDTQYF.

In its sample, this clonotype was seen a few times. V gene TRBV5-1 combines with J gene TRBJ2-1; D may be TRBD1 or TRBD2 (6 bases each). This CDR3 has 17 residues. Trimming left V 4 bases short and J 3 bases short, with 20 bases between. Germline V gives CDR1 SGHRS, CDR2 YFSETQ. CDR3 amino acids: CASSQKRQGTDYNEQFF. CDR3 DNA sequence: TGCGCCAGCAGCCAGAAGAGGCAGGGGACTGACTACAATGAGCAGTTCTTC.

This clonotype has at least ten counts. One end of the junction fails to match germline, which may point to a read error. V is TRBV2 and J is TRBJ2-7, with 13 positions matching TRBD2. Per the germline V gene, CDR1 is SNHLY and CDR2 is FYNNEI. This CDR3 has 13 amino acids. The CDR3: CASSEAETSGRFF. DNA for the CDR3: TGTGCCAGCAGTGAAGCCGAGACTAGCGGGAGGTTCTTC.

This clonotype has more than one count but fewer than ten. This chain uses TRBV7-2 with TRBJ1-2; 7 nucleotides match TRBD1. The junction had 3 bases not matched to a gene; V was cut back by 5 bases and J by 3 bases. The CDR3 extends over 13 amino acids. Germline V gene sequence: CDR1 SGHTA, CDR2 FQGNSA. The CDR3 bases are TGTGCCAGCAGCAGAGGACAGGACTATGGCTACACCTTC. Encoded protein: CASSRGQDYGYTF.

The rearrangement uses TRBV5-4 and TRBJ1-5; 8 nucleotides align to TRBD1. This CDR3 has 16 residues. Trimming took 3 bases from V and 2 from J; bases not matched to a gene: 7. The germline V gene has CDR1 SGHNT and CDR2 YYREEE (reference sequence). In DNA, the CDR3 is TGTGCCAGCAGCTATACGAAGGGACAGGGCAATCAGCCCCAGCATTTT. It encodes CASSYTKGQGNQPQHF.

This clonotype has a handful of counts. The chain has TRBV20-1 and TRBJ1-2; tentatively, D is TRBD1 (5 bases). This CDR3 region has 13 residues. V dropped 4 bases and J dropped 3 bases, with 12 bases sitting between them. Germline assignment: CDR1 DFQATT and CDR2 SNEGSKA (reference sequence). The CDR3 is CSATGRGDYGYTF. Written as DNA, the CDR3 is TGCAGTGCTACAGGGAGGGGCGACTATGGCTACACCTTC.

At least ten counts were recorded for this clonotype. The gene calls are TRBV5-1 and TRBJ1-1, with TRBD1 matching 7 bases. The junction had 7 bases not matched to a gene; V was cut back by 2 bases and J by 6 bases. Germline CDR1 SGHRS, CDR2 YFSETQ. The CDR3 sequence is 14 residues long. Here the CDR3 reads CASSLDTGASEAFF. The CDR3 coding sequence is TGCGCCAGCAGCTTAGACACAGGGGCCTCTGAAGCTTTCTTT.

The table lists this clonotype with a few counts. The V call is TRBV5-4, the J call TRBJ2-2; D is uncertain. The ends were cut back, 3 bases at V and 4 bases at J, with 7 bases in the middle. This CDR3 comprises 13 residues. Looked up from germline, CDR1 is SGHNT and CDR2 is YYREEE (reference sequence). CDR3 loop: CASSSPGTGELFF. CDR3 DNA: TGTGCCAGCAGCTCCCCAGGCACCGGGGAGCTGTTTTTT.